Below are 11 T cell receptor beta chains sequenced from a single sample in a study of untreated major depressive disorder. Study-level points and caveats: Depressed patients' CD4+ T cells carried increased TRBV05-01 (Vbeta 5.1) usage versus control CD4+ T cells.

For these TCRs, the target antigens are not known. Clones were read by immunoSEQ multiplex PCR, and TCRdb kept only the in-frame ones, dropping some. The table lists 25,000 to 30,000 clones, 91% of them singletons. The source material was CD4+ T cells from PBMCs. These receptors were obtained from a woman younger than 45 with major depressive disorder.

This clone was observed a single time. J is TRBJ2-1 and V is TRBV4-1; 7 nucleotides agree with TRBD2. This CDR3 contains 15 residues. Trimming cost V 1 base and J 4 bases; bases outside gene matches: 4. CDR1 is MGHRA and CDR2 is YSYEKL in the germline V gene. CDR3 coding DNA: TGCGCCAGCAGCCAAGGGAACGGGAGGTACAATGAGCAGTTCTTC. Its translation is CASSQGNGRYNEQFF.

The rearrangement uses TRBV4-1 and TRBJ1-2; D is ambiguous. Trimming took 2 bases from V and 5 from J, leaving 12 bases between them. The CDR3 is 14 amino acids. Germline values: CDR1 MGHRA, CDR2 YSYEKL. CDR3 sequence reads: CASSQFVTEYGYTF. The CDR3 bases are TGCGCCAGCAGCCAATTTGTCACAGAGTATGGCTACACCTTC.

This chain joins TRBV19 and TRBJ2-5; D is ambiguous. V dropped 4 bases and J dropped 1 base, with 7 bases sitting between them. CDR1 is LNHDA and CDR2 is SQIVND in the germline V gene (reference sequence). CDR3 length equals 13 residues. Written as DNA, the CDR3 is TGTGCCAGTAGTAAGACGGGCCAAGAGACCCAGTACTTC. Translation: CASSKTGQETQYF.

This clone was observed a few times. The chain employs TRBV14 and TRBJ1-6; D is undetermined. Germline V gives CDR1 SGHDN, CDR2 FVKESK. Trimming cost V 5 bases and J 6 bases, with 8 bases left between them. This CDR3 has 13 residues. CDR3 in DNA: TGTGCCAGCAGCTCAACGTTTAATTCACCCCTCCACTTT. Encoded protein: CASSSTFNSPLHF.

The gene calls are TRBV13 and TRBJ2-7, with 10 bases fitting TRBD2. The CDR3 sequence is 14 residues long. V was clipped by 7 bases and J by 5 bases; unmatched bases: 8. Germline V CDR1 and CDR2: PRHDT, FYEKMQ (reference sequence). In DNA, the CDR3 is TGTGCCAGCACGCGTCTAGCGGGAGTTAACGAGCAGTACTTC. Protein product: CASTRLAGVNEQYF.

The genes are TRBV6-1 and TRBJ1-5; tentative D call: TRBD1 (5 bases). The CDR3 has 14 residues. Germline V gene sequence: CDR1 MNHNS, CDR2 SASEGT. V shed 7 bases and J shed 5 bases, with 15 bases lying between them. The CDR3 DNA follows: TGTGCCAGCATCCGGGACCCCCCCCATCAGCCCCAGCATTTT. Its protein product is CASIRDPPHQPQHF.

The chain employs TRBV21-1 and TRBJ1-2; the table assigns TRBD1, which was not confirmed against the DNA. TRBV21-1 is tagged as a pseudogene. The CDR3 length is 17 residues. Here the CDR3 DNA reads TGTGCCAGCAGCATGGGGACACAGATAGTCGTTAACTATGGCTACACCTTC. Its translation is CASSMGTQIVVNYGYTF.

The chain recombines TRBV2 with TRBJ2-5; tentatively, D is TRBD2 (6 bases). Germline assignment: CDR1 SNHLY and CDR2 FYNNEI. The CDR3 consists of 11 residues. Trimming pared 8 bases from V and 3 bases from J, leaving 7 bases between. The CDR3 loop is CASWGEETQYF. CDR3 nucleotides: TGTGCCAGCTGGGGGGAAGAGACCCAGTACTTC.

The chain recombines TRBV5-6 with TRBJ2-3, with TRBD1 matching over 8 bases. This CDR3 region has 16 residues. Germline V gene sequence: CDR1 SGHDT, CDR2 YYEEEE. Trimming removed 2 bases from V and 4 bases from J; junction bases left unmatched: 9. The CDR3 nucleotides read TGTGCCAGCAGCTTACCAGGGGGCGCGTTTGCAGATACGCAGTATTTT. Translating gives CASSLPGGAFADTQYF.

The J gene is TRBJ1-1, the V gene TRBV28, with D hard to call. This CDR3 has 15 residues. The germline V gene has CDR1 MDHEN and CDR2 SYDVKM. V lost 3 bases to trimming and J lost 1 base, with 12 bases between them. CDR3 loop: CASSLGGSGNTEAFF. CDR3 coding DNA: TGTGCCAGCAGTTTGGGAGGGTCGGGGAACACTGAAGCTTTCTTT.

The rearrangement uses TRBV10-2 and TRBJ2-5; 7 nucleotides line up with TRBD2. Germline V gene sequence: CDR1 WSHSY, CDR2 SAAADI. Trimming took 2 bases from V and 4 from J; bases not matched to a gene: 4. This CDR3 region has 14 residues. CDR3 protein: CASSEGGRAETQYF. CDR3 DNA: TGCGCCAGCAGTGAGGGGGGGAGGGCAGAGACCCAGTACTTC.